This T cell receptor (beta chain) was captured by sequencing in a study of shared clonotypes between healthy human individuals. Trimming took 5 bases from V and 3 from J; bases not matched to a gene: 7. The CDR3 is 15 residues long. Germline assignment: CDR1 SEHNR and CDR2 FQNEAQ (reference sequence). Naive CD8 isolation took CD45RO-negative cells positively selected for CCR7 and excluded terminally differentiated effector memory CD45RA+ cells. Assay used: immunoSEQ multiplex PCR; TCRdb lists only in-frame clones, some missing. The sample carries hundreds of thousands of clones, 85% to 95% recorded once.

The specimen sequenced was naive CD8+ T cells sorted from blood. This rearrangement joins TRBV7-9 to TRBJ1-2; 9 bases map to TRBD1. The sequence was collected from a woman aged 25-40 years in good health. CDR3 DNA: TGTGCCAGCAGCGTCCGGGACAGGGAGGACTATGGCTACACCTTC. Protein: CASSVRDREDYGYTF.